This TCR delta chain was obtained from a study of DNA immune sequencing with unique molecular identifiers. Turning to the study itself: Genomic DNA came from γδ T cells magnetically enriched from buffy coats.

The J segment lost 2 bases and the V segment lost 0 bases, leaving 28 bases of the junction unmatched. The CDR3 sequence is 24 residues long. CDR1 and CDR2 (germline): NSMFDY, ISSIKDK. A 32-plex genomic DNA assay used primers for all 8 TRDV and 4 TRDJ genes. A 12-nucleotide UMI was added during approximately 3 barcoding PCR cycles before adapter PCR. TCRdb re-called the multiplex PCR reads using CATT. Of about 5,200 delta-chain clones in the sample, 11% were seen once. In its sample, this clone was seen many times. Sequencing was performed on gamma-delta T cells enriched from blood buffy coat, or unenriched PBMCs (not recorded which). This receptor was obtained from a human donor in good health. This chain joins TRAV29/DV5 and TRDJ1; 13 bases map to TRDD3. Since TCRdb gives no J gene, matching the DNA to germline was used here to assign it. CDR3 in amino acids: CAASAPIGELTGGYVGGRTDKLIF. The CDR3 bases are TGTGCAGCAAGCGCTCCTATCGGAGAACTTACTGGGGGATACGTAGGGGGGAGAACCGATAAACTCATCTTT.